A single sample gave rise to the 6 T cell receptor beta chains below, sequenced in a study of T cells in Graves' hyperthyroidism and ophthalmopathy. Authors of the study amplified TCR beta CDR3 regions from RNA transcripts. The primer set for the first-round RT-PCR of the TCR CDR3 was HTBI. TCRdb itself ran the multiplex PCR reads through MiXCR, one entry per CDR3 protein. The sample consists of about 600,000 distinct CDR3 sequences, about a sixth of them appearing once. The sequencing input was blood. These receptors originate from a woman aged 40 to 49 with Graves' ophthalmopathy.

This clonotype appeared many times. The chain combines TRBV29-1 with TRBJ1-1, with D perhaps matching TRBD1 (6 bases). The germline CDR1 and CDR2 sequences are SQVTM and ANQGSEA. The CDR3 is 14 residues long. V dropped 1 base and J dropped 2 bases, with 11 bases sitting between them. The CDR3 region is CSVEAPGTNTEAFF. The CDR3 DNA sequence: TGCAGCGTTGAAGCTCCCGGGACAAACACTGAAGCTTTCTTT.

There are a few counts of this clonotype. The chain employs TRBV7-2 and TRBJ1-5; D unresolved. Trimming stripped 4 bases from V and 9 bases from J, with 13 bases between. Germline V CDR1 and CDR2: SGHTA, FQGNSA. CDR3 length: 13 amino acids. The CDR3, as DNA: TGTGCCAGCAGCTCCTACTATGGATGGCCCCAGCATTTT. This encodes CASSSYYGWPQHF. Together with reference TRBV7-2 and TRBJ1-5, the CDR3 gives the full variable domain: GAGVSQSPSNKVTEKGKDVELRCDPISGHTALYWYRQSLGQGLEFLIYFQGNSAPDKSGLPSDRFSAERTGGSVSTLTIQRTQQEDSAVYLCASSSYYGWPQHFGDGTRLSIL.

The gene calls are TRBV4-1 and TRBJ1-2, with 7 bases matching TRBD1. In germline, CDR1 is MGHRA, CDR2 YSYEKL. This CDR3 is built from 14 residues. V was pared by 1 base and J by 8 bases, with 7 bases of the junction left unmatched. The CDR3, as DNA: TGCGCCAGCAGCCAAGTCCCAAACAGGGGAGGCTACACCTTC. Translated, it gives CASSQVPNRGGYTF.

There are many counts of this clonotype. This chain joins TRBV3-1 and TRBJ1-6, with D unclear. The V gene's germline CDR1 is LGHDT and CDR2 YNNKEL (reference sequence). The CDR3 spans 13 residues. Trimming removed 0 bases at V and 7 bases at J, with 4 bases between. The CDR3 DNA sequence: TGTGCCAGCAGCCAAGACAGAAATTCACCCCTCCACTTT. Protein: CASSQDRNSPLHF.

The chain is built from TRBV11-2 and TRBJ2-5, with 9 bases matching TRBD2. V lost 3 bases to trimming and J lost 3 bases; unmatched junction nucleotides: 8. Germline V CDR1 and CDR2: SGHAT, FQNNGV. The CDR3 length is 16 residues. The CDR3 nucleotides read TGTGCCAGCAGCTTGGGGGCTAGCGGGGTTGAAGAGACCCAGTACTTC. Its protein product is CASSLGASGVEETQYF.

The genes are TRBV18 and TRBJ2-3, with 9 bases matching TRBD2. Germline trimming cut 5 bases from V and 1 base from J; bases unmatched to any gene: 13. The CDR3 is 18 residues long. Germline-derived CDR1 and CDR2 are KGHSH and LQKENI. This CDR3 is CASSSLASGTSRTDTQYF. DNA for the CDR3: TGTGCCAGCTCAAGTTTGGCTAGCGGGACCTCCCGCACAGATACGCAGTATTTT.